The 21 T cell receptor beta chains below all came from one sample that was sequenced in a study of graft-versus-host responses after intestinal transplantation. Which antigens these TCRs recognize remains unknown. Repertoires were generated with immunoSEQ multiplex PCR, while TCRdb's copy carries only in-frame clones and drops some. The sample comprises 70,000 to 80,000 clones, less than 95% of which are singletons, and roughly 1.3% rests with the top ten. Specimen: unstimulated CD8+ T cells sorted from spleen or lymph node cells, collected before intestinal transplant. These receptors were taken from a human donor who received an intestinal transplant.

This rearrangement joins TRBV6-1 to TRBJ1-2; tentative D call: TRBD1 (5 bases). Trimming stripped 4 bases from V and 4 bases from J, with 10 bases between. This CDR3 has 13 amino acids. CDR1 and CDR2 (germline): MNHNS, SASEGT. CDR3 coding DNA: TGTGCCAGCAGTGCAAGACAGATCTATGGCTACACCTTC. Translating it yields CASSARQIYGYTF.

The gene calls are TRBV7-3 and TRBJ2-1, with D unresolved. CDR3 length: 16 amino acids. The V end was cut by 5 bases, the J end by 2 bases, with 16 bases between. In germline, CDR1 is SGHTA, CDR2 FQGTGA. CDR3 in amino acids: CASSTGFVVPYNEQFF. DNA of the CDR3: TGTGCCAGCAGCACCGGTTTTGTGGTACCCTACAATGAGCAGTTCTTC.

This CDR3 is CASSDSRTPYEQYF. CDR3 DNA: TGTGCCAGCAGTGATTCTAGGACACCCTACGAGCAGTACTTC. The chain carries TRBV2 and TRBJ2-7; D possibly corresponds to TRBD1 (5 bases). V was pared by 3 bases and J by 2 bases, with 11 bases between. CDR1 and CDR2 (germline): SNHLY, FYNNEI. The length of the CDR3 is 14 residues. The full variable domain, in which reference TRBV2 and TRBJ2-7 provide the parts outside the CDR3, is EPEVTQTPSHQVTQMGQEVILRCVPISNHLYFYWYRQILGQKVEFLVSFYNNEISEKSEIFDDQFSVERPDGSNFTLKIRSTKLEDSAMYFCASSDSRTPYEQYFGPGTRLTVT.

The chain carries TRBV6-1 and TRBJ2-7; a possible D gene is TRBD1 (6 bases). CDR3 length: 14 amino acids. CDR1 and CDR2 (germline): MNHNS, SASEGT. The V end was cut by 4 bases, the J end by 0 bases, with 10 bases between. CDR3 bases: TGTGCCAGCAGTGTGGACAGAAGCTCCTACGAGCAGTACTTC. Its protein product is CASSVDRSSYEQYF.

The chain couples TRBV20-1 to TRBJ1-1; the D is unclear. The V gene's germline CDR1 is DFQATT and CDR2 SNEGSKA (reference sequence). The CDR3 is 10 residues long. Trimming cost V 3 bases and J 7 bases, with 6 bases left between them. As DNA, the CDR3 is TGCAGTGCTAGGGGCCTTGAAGCTTTCTTT. This codes for CSARGLEAFF.

V and J are TRBV7-3 and TRBJ2-1, with 11 bases aligning to TRBD1. CDR3 length: 19 amino acids. The germline gives CDR1 SGHTA, CDR2 FQGTGA. V was pared by 2 bases and J by 8 bases, with 17 bases of the junction left unmatched. The CDR3 here is CASSLGLPGQGVLDDEQFF. CDR3 in DNA: TGTGCCAGCAGCTTAGGACTTCCGGGACAGGGGGTCCTTGACGATGAGCAGTTCTTC.

The chain uses TRBV10-3 and TRBJ2-3; maybe TRBD2 (5 bases). Looked up from germline, CDR1 is ENHRY and CDR2 is SYGVKD. The length of the CDR3 is 14 residues. V shed 1 base and J shed 6 bases, with 11 bases lying between them. The CDR3 is CAISEFRGLDTQYF. In nucleotides, the CDR3 is TGTGCCATCAGTGAGTTCCGGGGTTTGGATACGCAGTATTTT.

V usage is TRBV29-1 and J usage is TRBJ1-1, with TRBD1 identical over 8 bases. V was pared by 3 bases and J by 2 bases, with 5 bases of the junction left unmatched. The CDR3 contains 14 residues. Germline-derived CDR1 and CDR2 are SQVTM and ANQGSEA. CDR3: CSVEEGQDNTEAFF. CDR3 DNA sequence: TGCAGCGTTGAGGAGGGACAGGATAACACTGAAGCTTTCTTT.

The rearrangement uses TRBV4-2 and TRBJ2-7, with a tentative D call TRBD2 (6 bases). The CDR3 has 13 amino acids. The V gene lost 3 bases and the J gene lost 2 bases, with 8 bases spanning the gap. The germline V gene encodes CDR1 LGHNA and CDR2 YNFKEQ. The CDR3 loop reads CASSHGGAYEQYF. The CDR3 region has the DNA TGTGCCAGCAGCCACGGAGGGGCCTACGAGCAGTACTTC.

The V and J genes are TRBV10-3 and TRBJ1-2; D may be TRBD1 (6 bases). V was cut by 3 bases and J by 7 bases, with 15 bases left in between. Germline lookup yields CDR1 ENHRY and CDR2 SYGVKD. The CDR3 runs 14 residues. CDR3 DNA: TGTGCCATCAGTGAAGGGGGAACAGGGCTTGGCTACACCTTC. This translates into CAISEGGTGLGYTF.

The genes are TRBV27 and TRBJ1-1, with D maybe TRBD1 (5 bases). CDR3 size: 14 residues. Trimming removed 6 bases at V and 4 bases at J, with 15 bases between. Germline V gene data show CDR1 as MNHEY and CDR2 as SMNVEV (reference sequence). Here the CDR3 reads CASSPQGWGTEAFF. In nucleotides, the CDR3 is TGTGCCAGCAGCCCTCAGGGTTGGGGCACTGAAGCTTTCTTT.

This clone was detected only once. Other DNA sequences in the sample encode the same CDR3. This chain uses TRBV27 with TRBJ2-3; 10 nucleotides line up with TRBD2. The V gene end was trimmed by 8 bases and the J gene end by 6 bases; junction bases not matched to a gene: 8. The CDR3 sequence is 14 residues long. Germline CDR1 and CDR2: MNHEY and SMNVEV (reference sequence). The CDR3 here is CASRLAGGTDTQYF. CDR3 in DNA: TGTGCCAGCCGACTAGCGGGTGGGACGGATACGCAGTATTTT.

This clone was detected once. The chain couples TRBV9 to TRBJ2-4, with no clear D. This CDR3 is built from 15 residues. Germline CDR1 reads SGDLS; CDR2 reads YYNGEE. V was shortened by 0 bases and J by 0 bases, with 7 bases between the two germline ends. The CDR3 reads CASSVGQSAKNIQYF. The CDR3 DNA is TGTGCCAGCAGCGTAGGTCAGTCAGCCAAAAACATTCAGTACTTC.

The rearrangement links TRBV4-1 to TRBJ2-7; tentatively, D is TRBD2 (6 bases). The CDR3 is 13 amino acids. Trimming shortened V by 3 bases and J by 3 bases, and 9 bases separated the two germline ends. CDR1 and CDR2 from the germline V gene are MGHRA and YSYEKL. CDR3 coding DNA: TGCGCCAGCAGCCAGGGGGGACTCTACGAGCAGTACTTC. It specifies CASSQGGLYEQYF.

The J gene is TRBJ2-7, the V gene TRBV10-2; maybe TRBD2 (6 bases). Germline CDR1 reads WSHSY; CDR2 reads SAAADI. This CDR3 contains 16 residues. Trimming left V 4 bases short and J 2 bases short, with 18 bases between. CDR3 amino acids: CASSAGAGSPAYEQYF. For the CDR3, the DNA is TGCGCCAGCAGTGCGGGTGCGGGGTCGCCTGCCTACGAGCAGTACTTC.

The J gene is TRBJ1-2, the V gene TRBV13; a possible D gene is TRBD1 (6 bases). The CDR3 extends over 15 amino acids. Looked up from germline, CDR1 is PRHDT and CDR2 is FYEKMQ (reference sequence). Trimming removed 4 bases at V and 4 bases at J, with 16 bases between. The CDR3 loop reads CASSSSATGTYGYTF. Written as DNA, the CDR3 is TGTGCCAGCAGCTCCTCGGCTACAGGGACCTATGGCTACACCTTC.

The chain has TRBV6-1 and TRBJ1-1; tentative D call: TRBD1 (5 bases). V dropped 7 bases and J dropped 3 bases, with 12 bases sitting between them. Germline CDR1 is MNHNS and CDR2 is SASEGT. The CDR3 is 13 amino acids. CDR3 in amino acids: CASIFGGYTEAFF. The CDR3 coding sequence is TGTGCCAGCATATTCGGGGGGTACACTGAAGCTTTCTTT.

This clone was observed a handful of times. The rearrangement joins TRBV13 to TRBJ1-6; no clear D gene. The CDR3 covers 11 residues. Trimming removed 6 bases from V and 14 bases from J, with 11 bases in between. The germline V gene has CDR1 PRHDT and CDR2 FYEKMQ (reference sequence). This CDR3 is CASSLMRALHF. The CDR3 DNA sequence: TGTGCCAGCAGTCTCATGCGAGCCCTCCACTTT.

The V call is TRBV5-6, the J call TRBJ1-1; 10 positions agree with TRBD1. J was trimmed by 3 bases and V by 4 bases; bases with no gene match: 6. In germline, CDR1 is SGHDT, CDR2 YYEEEE. The CDR3 covers 15 residues. This CDR3 reads CASSTTGGHYTEAFF. The DNA for the CDR3 is TGTGCCAGCAGCACGACAGGGGGCCATTACACTGAAGCTTTCTTT.

The V and J genes are TRBV9 and TRBJ2-5, with 8 bases that match TRBD2. The J segment lost 2 bases and the V segment lost 7 bases, leaving 10 bases of the junction unmatched. The germline CDR1 and CDR2 sequences are SGDLS and YYNGEE. This CDR3 has 15 residues. The chain's CDR3 is CASSSGGAIQETQYF. The CDR3 nucleotides are TGTGCCAGCTCGAGCGGGGGCGCCATTCAAGAGACCCAGTACTTC.

With regard to this clone: Other DNA sequences within the sample encode an identical CDR3. The chain recombines TRBV10-3 with TRBJ2-1; 12 nucleotides match TRBD2. The CDR3 sequence is 14 residues long. Germline CDR1 is ENHRY and CDR2 is SYGVKD. J gave up 10 bases and V 10 bases, and 11 bases lay outside the gene matches. The CDR3 region is CATLGLAGRAEQFF. Written as DNA, the CDR3 is TGTGCCACCCTCGGACTAGCGGGGCGAGCGGAGCAGTTCTTC.